The 16 T cell receptor beta chains in this list originate from one sample, sequenced in a study of early stage breast cancer tumors. Some clones are missing from TCRdb's copy, which holds only in-frame ones; the method was immunoSEQ multiplex PCR. In the table there are 28,000 or so clones, 70% to 75% of which are singletons. Material for sequencing was blood. The source is a person aged 40 to 49 with breast cancer.

The chain couples TRBV7-2 to TRBJ2-5; TRBD1 matches at 7 bases. Germline CDR1 reads SGHTA; CDR2 reads FQGNSA. This CDR3 spans 17 amino acids. The V gene end was trimmed by 5 bases and the J gene end by 4 bases; junction bases not matched to a gene: 16. The CDR3 is CASSPGKGAALIETQYF. The CDR3 DNA sequence: TGTGCCAGCAGCCCTGGAAAGGGGGCAGCTCTTATAGAGACCCAGTACTTC.

This clone appeared a few times. The chain joins TRBV9 to TRBJ1-1, with D unclear. Germline CDR1 is SGDLS and CDR2 is YYNGEE. The CDR3 extends over 13 amino acids. V lost 3 bases and J lost 1, with 7 bases in between. The CDR3 region is CASSDGENTEAFF. The CDR3 DNA reads TGTGCCAGCAGCGACGGAGAGAACACTGAAGCTTTCTTT.

The rearrangement uses TRBV7-7 and TRBJ2-7; the match to TRBD1 covers 8 bases. V lost 3 bases and J lost 3; bases outside the gene matches: 4. The CDR3 sequence is 14 residues long. CDR1 is SSHAT, CDR2 FNYEAQ, per germline (reference sequence). Here the CDR3 DNA reads TGTGCCAGCAGCTTTTCCGACAGGGGCTACGAGCAGTACTTC. Protein sequence: CASSFSDRGYEQYF.

This rearrangement joins TRBV7-9 to TRBJ1-1; D remains ambiguous. V lost 5 bases and J 1 base, leaving 14 bases between the germline ends. The CDR3 totals 15 residues. Germline V gene data show CDR1 as SEHNR and CDR2 as FQNEAQ (reference sequence). The chain's CDR3 is CASSALGLTNTEAFF. As DNA, the CDR3 is TGTGCCAGCAGCGCCTTAGGTCTTACGAACACTGAAGCTTTCTTT.

V usage is TRBV5-1 and J usage is TRBJ1-1; D call uncertain. CDR3 length: 14 residues. The germline V and J ends were trimmed by 6 bases and 1 base, with 13 bases remaining between them. Germline CDR1 is SGHRS and CDR2 is YFSETQ. CDR3 amino acids: CASIAGYPNTEAFF. The CDR3 nucleotides read TGCGCCAGCATCGCAGGCTATCCGAACACTGAAGCTTTCTTT. Based on the CDR3 plus reference TRBV5-1 and TRBJ1-1, the full variable domain is KAGVTQTPRYLIKTRGQQVTLSCSPISGHRSVSWYQQTPGQGLQFLFEYFSETQRNKGNFPGRFSGRQFSNSRSEMNVSTLELGDSALYLCASIAGYPNTEAFFGQGTRLTVV.

This clone was counted only a few times. This chain connects TRBV30 to TRBJ1-1, with D maybe TRBD1 (5 bases). The CDR3 contains 13 residues. The germline V and J ends were trimmed by 5 bases and 3 bases, with 13 bases remaining between them. The germline CDR1 and CDR2 sequences are GTSNPN and SVGIG (reference sequence). The CDR3 reads CAWGRSRDTEAFF. In nucleotides, the CDR3 is TGTGCCTGGGGAAGGTCCAGGGACACTGAAGCTTTCTTT. The entire variable domain, with the rest obtained from reference TRBV30 and TRBJ1-1, is as follows: SQTIHQWPATLVQPVGSPLSLECTVEGTSNPNLYWYRQAAGRGLQLLFYSVGIGQISSEVPQNLSASRPQDRQFILSSKKLLLSDSGFYLCAWGRSRDTEAFFGQGTRLTVV.

This clone was seen once. The V and J genes are TRBV19 and TRBJ2-1; 13 bases map to TRBD2. After removal of 1 base from V and 4 bases from J, the junction contained 13 bases not matched to a gene. The CDR3 covers 20 residues. Germline lookup yields CDR1 LNHDA and CDR2 SQIVND (reference sequence). CDR3 residues: CASSIVPGTSGNSEYNEQFF. Here the CDR3 DNA reads TGTGCCAGTAGTATAGTACCCGGGACTAGCGGGAACTCCGAATACAATGAGCAGTTCTTC.

The V and J genes are TRBV6-6 and TRBJ2-1, with D maybe TRBD1 (5 bases). CDR1 is MNHNY, CDR2 SVGAGI, per germline (reference sequence). The CDR3 totals 14 residues. Between the trimmed V and J ends, which lost 0 bases and 3 bases, there was a span of 6 bases. The CDR3 DNA follows: TGTGCCAGCAGTTACTCGACAGTCTACAATGAGCAGTTCTTC. Protein: CASSYSTVYNEQFF.

This clone is judged medium-sized. The V and J genes are TRBV29-1 and TRBJ2-4; D might be TRBD2 (6 bases). The germline V gene has CDR1 SQVTM and CDR2 ANQGSEA. The CDR3 extends over 12 amino acids. The V end was cut by 1 base, the J end by 6 bases, with 7 bases between. The CDR3 here is CSVEVEGNIQYF. The CDR3 bases are TGCAGCGTTGAAGTGGAGGGAAACATTCAGTACTTC.

This chain links TRBV5-1 with TRBJ2-7, with D hard to call. The CDR3 spans 12 residues. The germline V gene encodes CDR1 SGHRS and CDR2 YFSETQ. Trimming removed 1 base at V and 5 bases at J, with 7 bases between. This CDR3 is CASSLRSHEQYF. For the CDR3, the DNA is TGCGCCAGCAGCTTGAGGTCTCACGAGCAGTACTTC.

The genes are TRBV4-2 and TRBJ1-1; TRBD1 aligns across 9 bases. There are 15 residues in the CDR3. Germline V lookup: CDR1 LGHNA, CDR2 YNFKEQ. Trimming removed 2 bases from V and 4 bases from J; junction bases left unmatched: 5. DNA for the CDR3: TGTGCCAGCAGCCAAACAGGGGGCATCGGCACTGAAGCTTTCTTT. Residues: CASSQTGGIGTEAFF.

The chain employs TRBV28 and TRBJ2-7; D is possibly TRBD2 (6 bases). The CDR3 runs 16 residues. Trimming took 2 bases from V and 2 from J, leaving 16 bases between them. Germline V gene data show CDR1 as MDHEN and CDR2 as SYDVKM. The CDR3 region has the DNA TGTGCCAGCAGTTTAAGCATGAGTGGGGGGACCTACGAGCAGTACTTC. Translating it yields CASSLSMSGGTYEQYF.

This clone qualifies as medium-sized. The chain is built from TRBV4-3 and TRBJ2-1; D possibly corresponds to TRBD2 (6 bases). The CDR3 runs 16 residues. Between the trimmed V and J ends, which lost 0 bases and 5 bases, there was a span of 14 bases. Germline assignment: CDR1 LGHNA and CDR2 YSLEER. The CDR3 sequence is CASSQDDQRVHNEQFF. CDR3 DNA: TGCGCCAGCAGCCAAGATGACCAGCGGGTACACAATGAGCAGTTCTTC.

The rearrangement uses TRBV5-6 and TRBJ2-7, with 8 bases identical to TRBD1. Germline assignment: CDR1 SGHDT and CDR2 YYEEEE. J gave up 7 bases and V 0 bases, and 9 bases lay outside the gene matches. This CDR3 region has 15 residues. CDR3 in DNA: TGTGCCAGCAGCTTGGCAGGGGGCGGACACGGAGAGCAGTACTTC. Residues: CASSLAGGGHGEQYF.

This clone came up a few times. This chain connects TRBV4-1 to TRBJ1-4; 7 positions agree with TRBD1. The CDR3 spans 16 residues. Germline CDR1 and CDR2: MGHRA and YSYEKL. The junction had 7 bases not matched to a gene; V was cut back by 5 bases and J by 1 base. This CDR3 reads CASSDYRGETNEKLFF. CDR3 nucleotides: TGCGCCAGCAGCGACTACAGGGGAGAAACTAATGAAAAACTGTTTTTT.

The V and J genes are TRBV4-3 and TRBJ1-1; perhaps TRBD1 as D (5 bases). The germline V gene has CDR1 LGHNA and CDR2 YSLEER. V lost 4 bases, J lost 5 bases, and 14 bases lay in between. CDR3 length: 14 amino acids. The DNA for the CDR3 is TGCGCCAGCAGCCCGGGGGGTCCTCGGACTGAAGCTTTCTTT. This codes for CASSPGGPRTEAFF.